This entry describes one T cell receptor (beta chain). Its antigen is as yet unknown. Sequencing used immunoSEQ multiplex PCR; TCRdb keeps in-frame clones, though not all of them. The sample records around 23,000 clones, roughly 85% being singletons. These data originate in a study of graft-versus-host responses after intestinal transplantation. For the study at large: Transplants given to recipients were multivisceral, liver-intestinal, or isolated intestinal. Each patient got anti-thymocyte globulin induction, then tacrolimus and steroids for around three years.

Notes on the study in general: GvH clones turned up in recipient marrow; some had shown up first in ileum or blood.

V lost 6 bases to trimming and J lost 2 bases; unmatched junction nucleotides: 4. This CDR3 is built from 14 residues. Germline lookup yields CDR1 ENHRY and CDR2 SYGVKD. The material sequenced was PBMCs, taken around 440 days after intestinal transplant. The receptor was isolated from a human patient who received an intestinal transplant, so some T cells may come from the graft donor. The rearrangement uses TRBV10-3 and TRBJ2-5, with TRBD2 matching over 9 bases. The CDR3 DNA reads as TGTGCCATCAGAACTAGCGGGCCTCAAGAGACCCAGTACTTC. It codes for CAIRTSGPQETQYF.